The sequence of this T cell receptor beta chain was determined in a study of blood T cell repertoires in COVID-19. The wider study: COVID-19 samples collected from the United States, Italy and Spain covered acute and convalescent phases.

Individuals drawn from 24 US areas were roughly 18 to 89 years old. Sequencing used immunoSEQ multiplex PCR; TCRdb keeps in-frame clones, though not all of them. Among roughly 340,000 clones listed, 80% to 90% were seen once. Specimen: PBMCs or T cells enriched from blood (not recorded which). The source of this sequence is a man in his late teens or twenties who had recovered from COVID-19.

The CDR3 is CASSPAGTGVITGELFF. CDR3 in DNA: TGTGCCAGCAGCCCGGCCGGGACAGGGGTTATCACCGGGGAGCTGTTTTTT. The chain uses TRBV5-4 and TRBJ2-2; the match to TRBD1 covers 10 bases. V shed 4 bases, J shed 4 bases, and the junction held 10 bases outside the gene matches. CDR3 size: 17 residues. Germline V gene data show CDR1 as SGHNT and CDR2 as YYREEE (reference sequence).